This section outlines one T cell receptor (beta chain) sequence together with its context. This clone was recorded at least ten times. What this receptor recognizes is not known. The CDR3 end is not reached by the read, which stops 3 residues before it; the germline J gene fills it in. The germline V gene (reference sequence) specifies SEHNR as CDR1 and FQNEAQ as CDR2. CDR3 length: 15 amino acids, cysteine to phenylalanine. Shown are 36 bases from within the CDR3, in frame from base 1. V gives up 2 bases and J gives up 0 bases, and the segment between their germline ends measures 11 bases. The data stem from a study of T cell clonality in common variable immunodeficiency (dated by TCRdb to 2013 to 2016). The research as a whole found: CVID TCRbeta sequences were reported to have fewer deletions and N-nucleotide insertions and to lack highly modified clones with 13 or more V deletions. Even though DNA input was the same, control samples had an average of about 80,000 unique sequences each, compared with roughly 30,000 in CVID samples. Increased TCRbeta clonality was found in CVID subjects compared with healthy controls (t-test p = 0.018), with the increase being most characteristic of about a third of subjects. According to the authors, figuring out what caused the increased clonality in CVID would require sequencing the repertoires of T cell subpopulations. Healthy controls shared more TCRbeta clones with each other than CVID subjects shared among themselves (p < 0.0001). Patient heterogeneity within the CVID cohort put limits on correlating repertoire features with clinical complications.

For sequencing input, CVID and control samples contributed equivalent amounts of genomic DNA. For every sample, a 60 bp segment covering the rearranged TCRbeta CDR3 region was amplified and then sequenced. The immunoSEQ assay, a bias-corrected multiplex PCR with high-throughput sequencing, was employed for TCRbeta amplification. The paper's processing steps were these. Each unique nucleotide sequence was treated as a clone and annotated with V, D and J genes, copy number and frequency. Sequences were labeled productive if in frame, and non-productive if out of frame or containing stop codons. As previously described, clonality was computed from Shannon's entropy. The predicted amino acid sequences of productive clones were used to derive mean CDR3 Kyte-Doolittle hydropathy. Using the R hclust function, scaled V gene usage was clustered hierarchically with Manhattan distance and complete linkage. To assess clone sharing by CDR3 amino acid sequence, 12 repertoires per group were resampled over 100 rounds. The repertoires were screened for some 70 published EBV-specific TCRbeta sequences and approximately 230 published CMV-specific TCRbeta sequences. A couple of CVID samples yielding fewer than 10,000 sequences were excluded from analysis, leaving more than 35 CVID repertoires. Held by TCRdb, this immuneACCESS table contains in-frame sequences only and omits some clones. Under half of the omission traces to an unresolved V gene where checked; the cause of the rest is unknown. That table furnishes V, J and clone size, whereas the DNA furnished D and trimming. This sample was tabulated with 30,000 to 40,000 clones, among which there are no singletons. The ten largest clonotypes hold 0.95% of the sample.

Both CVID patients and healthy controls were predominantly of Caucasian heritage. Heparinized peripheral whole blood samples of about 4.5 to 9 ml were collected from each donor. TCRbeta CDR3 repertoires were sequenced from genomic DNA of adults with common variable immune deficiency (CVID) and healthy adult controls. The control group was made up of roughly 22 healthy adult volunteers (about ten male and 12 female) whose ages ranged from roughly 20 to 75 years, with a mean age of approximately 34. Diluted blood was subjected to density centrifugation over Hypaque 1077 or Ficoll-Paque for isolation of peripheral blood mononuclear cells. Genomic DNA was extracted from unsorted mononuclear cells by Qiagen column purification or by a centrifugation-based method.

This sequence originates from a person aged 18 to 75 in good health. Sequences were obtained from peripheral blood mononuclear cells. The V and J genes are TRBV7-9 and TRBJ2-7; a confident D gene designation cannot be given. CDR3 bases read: TGTGCCAGCAGCTTACAAGGTCCTAGCTCCTACGAG. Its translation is CASSLQGPSSYE. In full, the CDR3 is CASSLQGPSSYEQYF.